This entry features one TCR beta chain sequence. This entry is derived from a study of shared clonotypes between healthy human individuals. Study summary: In total, the donors were two women and three men aged 18 to 49.

The CDR3 extends over 15 amino acids. With 1 base removed from V and 5 bases from J, the gap between germline ends came to 15 bases. Germline CDR1 SGHTA, CDR2 FQGNSA. Generated by immunoSEQ multiplex PCR, the TCRdb table keeps only in-frame clones and is missing some. Found here are 1,500,000 or so clones, roughly 97% of them singletons; the top ten hold over 1%. This receptor was identified in a young man in good health. Specimen: naive CD4+ T cells sorted from blood. Subset: CD45RA+ positively selected. The chain couples TRBV7-2 to TRBJ2-7, with D possibly TRBD2 on 5 matching bases. Here the CDR3 DNA reads TGTGCCAGCAGCTTAGAGAGCGGCCCAACGCACGAGCAGTACTTC. Its translation: CASSLESGPTHEQYF.